The 19 T cell receptor beta chains given below trace back to one sample, sequenced in a study of OX40 agonist ivuxolimab in advanced cancers. Produced via immunoSEQ multiplex PCR; TCRdb's table is partial and in-frame only. The sample records tens of thousands of clones, roughly nine tenths being singletons. The sequencing used CD4+ or CD8+ T cells sorted from blood, collected in a trial of the OX40 agonist ivuxolimab. The receptors stem from an adult with an advanced solid tumor such as melanoma, head and neck, liver or kidney cancer.

The CDR3 DNA reads TGTGCCTGTACGGACAGGGCGGACGGGGAGCTGTTTTTT. Translation: CACTDRADGELFF. The rearrangement links TRBV30 to TRBJ2-2; TRBD1 matches at 8 bases. The CDR3 is made up of 13 amino acids. Germline assignment: CDR1 GTSNPN and CDR2 SVGIG (reference sequence). V shed 6 bases and J 7 bases; nucleotides not matched to a gene: 7.

The V gene is TRBV4-3, the J gene TRBJ2-1; D is unresolved. Germline-derived CDR1 and CDR2 are LGHNA and YSLEER. Trimming took off 0 bases at V and 3 bases at J, with 6 bases between the two ends. This CDR3 is 14 amino acids long. The CDR3: CASSQDQDYNEQFF. As DNA, the CDR3 is TGCGCCAGCAGCCAAGATCAAGACTACAATGAGCAGTTCTTC.

This clone was observed a single time. The chain recombines TRBV7-9 with TRBJ1-5, with D possibly being TRBD1 (5 bases). CDR1 is SEHNR, CDR2 FQNEAQ, per germline (reference sequence). Trimming took 0 bases from V and 7 from J, leaving 7 bases between them. The CDR3 runs 13 residues. CDR3 in amino acids: CASSLARGQPQHF. The CDR3 DNA follows: TGTGCCAGCAGCTTAGCGCGGGGGCAGCCCCAGCATTTT.

In its sample, this clone was seen once. The chain links TRBV7-9 to TRBJ1-1; D is unclear. This CDR3 has 10 amino acids. Germline CDR1 and CDR2: SEHNR and FQNEAQ (reference sequence). V lost 4 bases and J 7 bases, leaving 4 bases between the germline ends. CDR3 coding DNA: TGTGCCAGCAGCTACCTTGAAGCTTTCTTT. Protein sequence: CASSYLEAFF.

The chain carries TRBV4-3 and TRBJ2-1, with D hard to call. Germline CDR1 and CDR2: LGHNA and YSLEER. The CDR3 has 16 residues. V was clipped by 0 bases and J by 0 bases, with 9 bases between them. The CDR3 loop is CASSQDGTDSYNEQFF. As DNA, the CDR3 is TGCGCCAGCAGCCAAGATGGAACGGACTCCTACAATGAGCAGTTCTTC.

This chain joins TRBV28 and TRBJ2-5; the D gene could be TRBD1 or TRBD2 (5 bases each). The germline V gene encodes CDR1 MDHEN and CDR2 SYDVKM. CDR3 size: 14 residues. Trimming removed 1 base at V and 5 bases at J, with 11 bases between. CDR3 loop: CASSLLGVQETQYF. The CDR3 region has the DNA TGTGCCAGCAGTTTATTGGGGGTACAGGAGACCCAGTACTTC.

This chain joins TRBV19 and TRBJ2-7, with D hard to call. Germline lookup yields CDR1 LNHDA and CDR2 SQIVND (reference sequence). The CDR3 loop spans 15 amino acids. V lost 5 bases to trimming and J lost 6 bases, with 20 bases between them. The CDR3 loop is CASSPSQDPTSEQYF. The CDR3 DNA reads as TGTGCCAGTAGTCCGTCCCAGGACCCTACGAGCGAGCAGTACTTC.

The rearrangement uses TRBV9 and TRBJ2-2; D may be TRBD1 (6 bases). This CDR3 has 16 amino acids. The germline CDR1 and CDR2 sequences are SGDLS and YYNGEE. V was pared by 7 bases and J by 2 bases, with 18 bases between. In nucleotides, the CDR3 is TGTGCCAGCGGTATGACTTGGACAGCCAACACCGGGGAGCTGTTTTTT. This gives the protein CASGMTWTANTGELFF.

The chain carries TRBV9 and TRBJ2-1; D gene uncertain. Trimming removed 3 bases at V and 4 bases at J, with 5 bases between. Germline V lookup: CDR1 SGDLS, CDR2 YYNGEE. CDR3 length: 12 amino acids. CDR3 region: CASSGPYNEQFF. DNA for the CDR3: TGTGCCAGCAGCGGGCCTTACAATGAGCAGTTCTTC.

Relative to its sample, this clone is medium-sized (0.01 to 0.1%). This chain uses TRBV19 with TRBJ1-5, with TRBD1 identical over 7 bases. The germline gives CDR1 LNHDA, CDR2 SQIVND (reference sequence). The length of the CDR3 is 10 residues. The CDR3 region has the DNA TGTGCGACAGGGTATCAGCCCCAGCATTTT. Translation: CATGYQPQHF.

This chain links TRBV9 with TRBJ2-6; D possibly corresponds to TRBD1 (6 bases). The germline gives CDR1 SGDLS, CDR2 YYNGEE. V lost 4 bases to trimming and J lost 0 bases, with 17 bases between them. The CDR3 sequence is 18 residues long. In nucleotides, the CDR3 is TGTGCCAGCAGCAACCGGGACATTGCCCTCTCTGGGGCCAACGTCCTGACTTTC. Protein: CASSNRDIALSGANVLTF.

This rearrangement joins TRBV7-9 to TRBJ2-4, with 9 bases aligning to TRBD1. Trimming removed 4 bases from V and 0 bases from J; junction bases left unmatched: 10. CDR1 SEHNR and CDR2 FQNEAQ come from the germline V gene (reference sequence). The CDR3 has 18 residues. In DNA form, the CDR3 reads TGTGCCAGCAGCTCATGGACAGGGGAACGACGAGCCAAAAACATTCAGTACTTC. It specifies CASSSWTGERRAKNIQYF.

This clone has just a few counts. The chain joins TRBV5-6 to TRBJ1-6; no clear D. Germline V gene sequence: CDR1 SGHDT, CDR2 YYEEEE. This CDR3 region has 14 residues. Trimming shortened V by 0 bases and J by 6 bases, and 7 bases separated the two germline ends. CDR3 sequence: CASSLDGFNSPLHF. Written as DNA, the CDR3 is TGTGCCAGCAGCTTGGATGGTTTTAATTCACCCCTCCACTTT.

This clone was detected once. The rearrangement joins TRBV27 to TRBJ1-5; 8 bases are a match to TRBD1. Germline assignment: CDR1 MNHEY and CDR2 SMNVEV (reference sequence). The ends lost 4 bases at V and 1 base at J; junction bases unmatched: 6. This CDR3 comprises 16 residues. The chain's CDR3 is CASSSRTGTSNQPQHF. The CDR3 bases are TGTGCCAGCAGTTCCCGGACAGGGACGAGCAATCAGCCCCAGCATTTT.

As DNA, the CDR3 is TGTGCCAGCAGTTTTGGTCTCGCAGGGAGAGGTGGCTACACCTTC. This codes for CASSFGLAGRGGYTF. The genes are TRBV27 and TRBJ1-2; weak D call: TRBD1 (5 bases). The CDR3 consists of 15 residues. Germline V gene sequence: CDR1 MNHEY, CDR2 SMNVEV (reference sequence). Trimming shortened V by 3 bases and J by 7 bases, and 18 bases separated the two germline ends.

The rearrangement links TRBV5-1 to TRBJ1-1; TRBD1 might be the D (5 bases). Germline CDR1 and CDR2: SGHRS and YFSETQ. There are 15 residues in the CDR3. V dropped 1 base and J dropped 6 bases, with 16 bases sitting between them. CDR3 in amino acids: CASSLLAGSVPEAFF. CDR3 DNA: TGCGCCAGCAGCTTGTTGGCAGGGTCGGTCCCTGAAGCTTTCTTT.

The V gene is TRBV9, the J gene TRBJ2-5, with D unclear. The CDR3 has 15 residues. Trimming stripped 2 bases from V and 2 bases from J, with 13 bases between. Germline CDR1 and CDR2: SGDLS and YYNGEE. CDR3 sequence: CASSVIPGPQETQYF. CDR3 DNA sequence: TGTGCCAGCAGCGTTATACCCGGACCGCAAGAGACCCAGTACTTC.

The V gene is TRBV9, the J gene TRBJ1-1; the D gene is possibly TRBD1 (5 bases). The germline V gene has CDR1 SGDLS and CDR2 YYNGEE. The CDR3 contains 11 residues. V lost 4 bases and J lost 10, with 11 bases in between. DNA for the CDR3: TGTGCCAGCAGCTTCGGGACGGGAGCTTTCTTT. Translation: CASSFGTGAFF.

The genes are TRBV11-2 and TRBJ2-7; D unclear. CDR1 SGHAT and CDR2 FQNNGV come from the germline V gene. Between the trimmed V and J ends, which lost 1 base and 8 bases, there was a span of 21 bases. The CDR3 sequence is 16 residues long. The CDR3 reads CASSLGIRQNYVQQYF. CDR3 DNA sequence: TGTGCCAGCAGCTTAGGGATTCGGCAGAACTACGTCCAGCAGTACTTC.